Listed below are T cell receptor beta chains from one sample, sequenced in a study of a mutant IDH1 vaccine in newly diagnosed glioma. Assay: immunoSEQ multiplex PCR; the TCRdb copy retains only in-frame clones and omits some. The sample consists of about 98,000 clones, roughly 89% of them appearing once. Sequencing was performed on PBMCs, taken from a glioma patient treated with radiotherapy, temozolomide or both. These receptors were obtained from a woman aged 45 to 65 with glioma. The CDR3 runs from the conserved cysteine through the conserved F or W. D genes are given only for firm matches. Clone size is shown for a subset of rows, as once, few, many or a class of expanded clone.

.	TRBV6-1	TRBJ1-4	.	TGTGCCAGCAGGGGGTCGAGTAATGAAAAACTGTTTTTT	CASRGSSNEKLFF
.	TRBV29-1	TRBJ1-1	.	TGCAGCGCCTCGGGAGGGTGGGGTATGAACACTGAAGCTTTCTTT	CSASGGWGMNTEAFF
TRBD1	TRBV7-9	TRBJ2-7	.	TGTGCCAGCAGCTTAGATGGGACAGGGATCGACGAGCAGTACTTC	CASSLDGTGIDEQYF
.	TRBV28	TRBJ2-2	.	TGTGCCAGCAGTTTATTAGGGGACACCGGGGAGCTGTTTTTT	CASSLLGDTGELFF
.	TRBV30	TRBJ2-1	.	TGTGCCTGGAGTGGGGGGGCAGGGGACAATGAGCAGTTCTTC	CAWSGGAGDNEQFF
.	TRBV28	TRBJ2-3	.	TGTGCCAGCGTCCCCAGGGGGGGCGAAGCAGATACGCAGTATTTT	CASVPRGGEADTQYF
.	TRBV28	TRBJ1-4	.	TGTGCCACTCAGGGAGGAGGCGAAAAACTGTTTTTT	CATQGGGEKLFF
TRBD1	TRBV27	TRBJ1-1	.	TGTGCCAGCAGTACACAGGGGGGCTACACTGAAGCTTTCTTT	CASSTQGGYTEAFF
TRBD1	TRBV27	TRBJ2-4	once	TGTGCCAGCAGTCCTACAGGGGGCACAGCCAAAAACATTCAGTACTTC	CASSPTGGTAKNIQYF
TRBD1	TRBV5-6	TRBJ2-7	.	TGTGCCAGCAGCCCATTCAGTGGACAGGCCTCGGAGCAGTACTTC	CASSPFSGQASEQYF
.	TRBV28	TRBJ1-5	.	TGTGCCAGCAGTTTCGGACAGCACCAGCCCCAGCATTTT	CASSFGQHQPQHF
TRBD1	TRBV7-9	TRBJ2-5	.	TGTGCCAGCAGCTTCGGACAGGGAAAAGAGACCCAGTACTTC	CASSFGQGKETQYF
TRBD2	TRBV5-1	TRBJ2-7	.	TGCGCCAGCAGCCAGGCTAGCGGTCCCTACGAGCAGTACTTC	CASSQASGPYEQYF
TRBD1	TRBV28	TRBJ1-1	.	TGTGCCAGCAGTTTTGTAACCCTGAGGGGACAGGGTAGTCTTGAAGCTTTCTTT	CASSFVTLRGQGSLEAFF
.	TRBV14	TRBJ2-7	.	TGTGCCAGCAGCCAAGGGCTCTACGAGCAGTACTTC	CASSQGLYEQYF
TRBD1	TRBV4-1	TRBJ1-1	few	TGCGCCAGCAGCCTCCGCTCCACAGGGGTCACTGAAGCTTTCTTT	CASSLRSTGVTEAFF
.	TRBV4-1	TRBJ2-7	.	TGCGCCAGCAGCCAACTAGCGCGATACTCCTACGAGCAGTACTTC	CASSQLARYSYEQYF
.	TRBV7-9	TRBJ2-1	.	TGTGCCAGCAGCTTGAGTGAGCAGTTCTTC	CASSLSEQFF
.	TRBV14	TRBJ1-1	.	TGTGCCAGCAGCCAAGATTTGCAGAACACTGAAGCTTTCTTT	CASSQDLQNTEAFF
.	TRBV19	TRBJ2-1	.	TGTGCCAGTAGTCCCGCCGGGACTCCAAAAGTCAATGAGCAGTTCTTC	CASSPAGTPKVNEQFF
TRBD2	TRBV27	TRBJ2-2	.	TGTGCCAGCAGTTTGCTGCCGGGACTAGCGGATTCCACCGGGGAGCTGTTTTTT	CASSLLPGLADSTGELFF
TRBD1	TRBV30	TRBJ1-6	.	TGTGCCTGCCTGACAGGGTTTGGTTCACCCCTCCACTTT	CACLTGFGSPLHF
TRBD1	TRBV7-9	TRBJ1-5	.	TGTGCCAGCAGCCCTCGGACAGGGGCCCAGCCCCAGCATTTT	CASSPRTGAQPQHF
.	TRBV2	TRBJ2-3	.	TGTGCCAGCAGTAGAGTAGCTACAGATACGCAGTATTTT	CASSRVATDTQYF